The T cell receptor (beta chain) under discussion was sequenced for a study of blood T cell repertoires in COVID-19. Using immunoSEQ multiplex PCR, the repertoire was profiled, and TCRdb retains in-frame clones only, with some absent. This sample has 130,000 to 150,000 clones; about four fifths occur once, and the top ten carry over 7.5%. Per germline, CDR1 MNHNY and CDR2 SVGAGI (reference sequence). The CDR3 consists of 12 residues. The V end was cut by 2 bases, the J end by 9 bases, with 9 bases between. The chain employs TRBV6-6 and TRBJ2-3, with D tentatively TRBD1 (6 bases). The sample was peripheral blood. This sequence originates from a woman at least 80 years old in a cohort sampled during active or convalescent COVID-19. The CDR3 is CASSYRRGTQYF. CDR3 in DNA: TGTGCCAGCAGTTACCGTAGGGGGACGCAGTATTTT.